Sequencing of this TCR beta chain was carried out in a study of blood T cell repertoires in COVID-19. In the original workflow: Nucleated cell counts were estimated from reference gene primer amplification. Method: immunoSEQ multiplex PCR; TCRdb's copy keeps in-frame clones and lacks some. V and J calls and clone size come straight from that table; D and trimming were deduced from the DNA. Of about 150,000 clones listed, around 90% are singletons. The germline V gene encodes CDR1 MNHEY and CDR2 SVGAGI. Germline trimming cut 0 bases from V and 4 bases from J; bases unmatched to any gene: 6. This CDR3 is 15 amino acids long. Seattle patients were enrolled during active infection and followed longitudinally.

The chain links TRBV6-5 to TRBJ2-7; TRBD1 aligns across 7 bases. The clonotype comes from a man in his sixties with COVID-19, enrolled during active disease. Sequenced: peripheral blood. CDR3 coding DNA: TGTGCCAGCAGTTACTCGGGACAGTTAAAATACGAGCAGTACTTC. It codes for CASSYSGQLKYEQYF.